This record looks at one T cell receptor (beta chain) sequence and its context. CDR1 is MNHEY, CDR2 SMNVEV, per germline (reference sequence). J was trimmed by 7 bases and V by 6 bases; bases with no gene match: 6. This CDR3 comprises 14 residues. The data derive from a study of technical replicates of blood from a handful of donors. Generated by immunoSEQ multiplex PCR, the TCRdb table keeps only in-frame clones and is missing some. The repertoire consists of more than 60,000 clones, with 80% to 90% occurring once and the leading ten covering under 6.5%. This clonotype was obtained from a human donor in good health. Some clones in this sample may be carry-over from other donors' samples. The specimen sequenced was PBMCs. This rearrangement joins TRBV27 to TRBJ1-4; 9 bases agree with TRBD1. The CDR3 DNA reads TGTGCCAGCAGAAGGACAGGGGTTAGTGAAAAACTGTTTTTT. Its translation is CASRRTGVSEKLFF.